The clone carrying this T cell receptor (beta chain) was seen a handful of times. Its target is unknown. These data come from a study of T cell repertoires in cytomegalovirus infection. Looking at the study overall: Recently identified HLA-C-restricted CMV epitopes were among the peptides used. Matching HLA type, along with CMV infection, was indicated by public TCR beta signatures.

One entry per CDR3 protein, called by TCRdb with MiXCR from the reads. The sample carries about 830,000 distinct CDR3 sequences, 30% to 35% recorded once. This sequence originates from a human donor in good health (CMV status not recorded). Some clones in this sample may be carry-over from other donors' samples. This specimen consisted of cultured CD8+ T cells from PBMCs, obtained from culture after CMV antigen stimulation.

CDR3 protein: CASSLGKYTDTQYF. Written as DNA, the CDR3 is TGTGCCAGCAGCTTAGGCAAATACACAGATACGCAGTATTTT. The chain recombines TRBV7-9 with TRBJ2-3; D gene ambiguous. Trimming took 1 base from V and 2 from J, leaving 7 bases between them. There are 14 residues in the CDR3. The germline V gene encodes CDR1 SEHNR and CDR2 FQNEAQ (reference sequence).